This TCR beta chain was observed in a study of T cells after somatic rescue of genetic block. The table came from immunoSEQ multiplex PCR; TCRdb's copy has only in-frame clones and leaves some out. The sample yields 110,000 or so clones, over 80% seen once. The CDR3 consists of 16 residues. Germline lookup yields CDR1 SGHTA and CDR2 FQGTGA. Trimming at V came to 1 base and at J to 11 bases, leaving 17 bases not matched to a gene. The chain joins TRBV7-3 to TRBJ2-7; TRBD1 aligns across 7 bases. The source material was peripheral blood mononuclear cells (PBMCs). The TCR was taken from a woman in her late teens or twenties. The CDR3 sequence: CASSLNPQGEKIGEYF. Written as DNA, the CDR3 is TGTGCCAGCAGCTTAAACCCTCAGGGGGAAAAAATTGGGGAGTACTTC. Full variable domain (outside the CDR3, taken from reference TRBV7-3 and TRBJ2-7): GAGVSQTPSNKVTEKGKYVELRCDPISGHTALYWYRQSLGQGPEFLIYFQGTGAADDSGLPNDRFFAVRPEGSVSTLKIQRTERGDSAVYLCASSLNPQGEKIGEYFGPGTRLTVT.